The 21 T cell receptor beta chains given below trace back to one sample, sequenced in a study of T-cell reconstitution after alpha-beta-depleted transplantation in children. A TCRbeta library incorporating unique molecular identifiers was prepared. TCRdb recomputed calls from the PCR reads with MiXCR, one row per CDR3 protein. The sample lists a few hundred thousand distinct CDR3 sequences, 15% to 20% occurring once. Sequenced here: PBMCs, mostly from graft donor cells, sampled 360 days after TCRalphabeta/CD19-depleted stem cell transplant. Source of these receptors: a boy under two years old who had a stem cell transplant for Wiskott-Aldrich syndrome, so the T cells may come from the graft donor.

This clonotype has a handful of counts. J is TRBJ2-3 and V is TRBV12-3 or TRBV12-4; TRBD1 or TRBD2 may be the D gene (6 bases each). This CDR3 contains 17 residues. V lost 6 bases to trimming and J lost 1 base, with 20 bases between them. CDR3 coding DNA: TGTGCCAGCAGCCCTAACCTTCTGAGGGGGGGCACAGATACGCAGTATTTT. Translation: CASSPNLLRGGTDTQYF.

This clonotype was seen a handful of times. V usage is TRBV5-1 and J usage is TRBJ1-2; D may be TRBD1 (5 bases). Germline CDR1 reads SGHRS; CDR2 reads YFSETQ. The CDR3 spans 14 residues. Between the trimmed V and J ends, which lost 0 bases and 0 bases, there was a span of 6 bases. CDR3 nucleotides: TGCGCCAGCAGCTTGGGACAGTCTAACTATGGCTACACCTTC. This encodes CASSLGQSNYGYTF.

This clonotype showed up just a few times. Since a much larger clone is just one base distant, this may be a read error. The chain has TRBV5-6 and TRBJ2-2; D is uncertain. The germline gives CDR1 SGHDT, CDR2 YYEEEE. The CDR3 sequence is 14 residues long. V lost 1 base to trimming and J lost 1 base, with 5 bases between them. CDR3 nucleotides: TGTGCCAGCAGCTTGATGGGGAACACCGGGGAGCTGTTTTTT. It translates to CASSLMGNTGELFF.

The genes are TRBV20-1 and TRBJ1-1; D remains ambiguous. CDR1 and CDR2 (germline): DFQATT, SNEGSKA (reference sequence). The CDR3 consists of 10 residues. V was trimmed by 4 bases and J by 3 bases, leaving 3 bases between them. This CDR3 is CSATDTEAFF. CDR3 sequence (DNA): TGCAGTGCTACAGACACTGAAGCTTTCTTT.

In this sample, this clonotype turned up a few times. The chain employs TRBV11-2 and TRBJ2-3; possible D gene TRBD2, 5 bases. The CDR3 loop spans 18 amino acids. Trimming took off 2 bases at V and 0 bases at J, with 18 bases between the two ends. CDR1 and CDR2 (germline): SGHAT, FQNNGV. The CDR3 spells CASSLYRGGIRSTDTQYF. CDR3 nucleotide sequence: TGTGCCAGCAGCTTATACCGAGGAGGAATTCGCAGCACAGATACGCAGTATTTT.

The chain employs TRBV7-9 and TRBJ1-4; tentative D call: TRBD1 (5 bases). Germline V gene data show CDR1 as SEHNR and CDR2 as FQNEAQ (reference sequence). Trimming stripped 5 bases from V and 8 bases from J, with 12 bases between. The CDR3 covers 13 residues. The CDR3 loop reads CASSPPGREKLFF. CDR3 coding DNA: TGTGCCAGCAGCCCACCGGGGCGGGAAAAACTGTTTTTT.

This clonotype was seen only a few times. The chain links TRBV27 to TRBJ2-7; D gene ambiguous. Germline V lookup: CDR1 MNHEY, CDR2 SMNVEV (reference sequence). The CDR3 totals 16 residues. V was pared by 2 bases and J by 0 bases, with 14 bases between. CDR3 region: CASSLKPPISSYEQYF. The CDR3 DNA reads TGTGCCAGCAGTTTAAAGCCCCCCATAAGCTCCTACGAGCAGTACTTC.

This clonotype came up a few times. The V gene is TRBV6-1, the J gene TRBJ2-5; 11 nucleotides agree with TRBD2. Germline values: CDR1 MNHNS, CDR2 SASEGT. Trimming removed 7 bases from V and 7 bases from J; junction bases left unmatched: 8. The CDR3 is 14 amino acids. The CDR3 is CASTTPGLAGTQYF. The CDR3 DNA sequence: TGTGCCAGCACCACCCCCGGACTAGCGGGGACCCAGTACTTC.

V is TRBV5-1 and J is TRBJ2-2, with 7 positions matching TRBD1. This CDR3 region has 15 residues. V was clipped by 2 bases and J by 3 bases; unmatched bases: 4. Germline-derived CDR1 and CDR2 are SGHRS and YFSETQ. The CDR3 loop is CASSFRGHHTGELFF. The CDR3 bases are TGCGCCAGCAGCTTTAGGGGGCACCACACCGGGGAGCTGTTTTTT.

The rearrangement uses TRBV6-5 and TRBJ2-7, with TRBD2 matching 8 bases. The CDR3 consists of 17 residues. V was pared by 2 bases and J by 6 bases, with 15 bases of the junction left unmatched. From germline, CDR1 is MNHEY and CDR2 SVGAGI. The CDR3 loop is CASSYLPGGHLGGEQYF. DNA for the CDR3: TGTGCCAGCAGTTACCTTCCGGGGGGGCACCTCGGCGGCGAGCAGTACTTC.

This chain connects TRBV10-3 to TRBJ2-1; 16 positions agree with TRBD2. Unmatched junction bases numbered 5, after V lost 6 bases and J lost 0 bases. Germline V gene lookup returns CDR1 ENHRY and CDR2 SYGVKD. There are 18 residues in the CDR3. CDR3 residues: CAISQGLAGGVSYNEQFF. CDR3 DNA sequence: TGTGCCATCAGCCAGGGACTAGCGGGAGGGGTCTCCTACAATGAGCAGTTCTTC.

This clonotype was detected only a few times. The chain employs TRBV6-2 or TRBV6-3 and TRBJ2-3, with D possibly matching TRBD1 (5 bases). Trimming left V 5 bases short and J 6 bases short, with 15 bases between. CDR1 and CDR2 (germline): MNHEY, SVGEGT. The CDR3 covers 14 residues. The DNA of the CDR3 is TGTGCCAGCAGTACAGACAGCCTCGGTGATACGCAGTATTTT. Its translation is CASSTDSLGDTQYF.

This clonotype came up a few times. The chain is built from TRBV5-1 and TRBJ2-1; D might be TRBD2 (6 bases). The CDR3 is 15 residues long. The V end lost 4 bases, the J end lost 2 bases, and 13 bases lay between the germline ends. Looked up from germline, CDR1 is SGHRS and CDR2 is YFSETQ. CDR3 in amino acids: CASSPGSRAYNEQFF. The DNA for the CDR3 is TGCGCCAGCAGCCCCGGGAGCCGCGCCTACAATGAGCAGTTCTTC.

CDR3 DNA: TGTGCCAGCAGCTTACCTCGGACTAGCGCCCGAAAGAGGAGCTCCTACAATGAGCAGTTCTTC. Translation: CASSLPRTSARKRSSYNEQFF. V is TRBV11-2 and J is TRBJ2-1, with 9 bases aligning to TRBD2. Unmatched junction bases numbered 17, after V lost 2 bases and J lost 0 bases. The CDR3 spans 21 residues. Germline V gene lookup returns CDR1 SGHAT and CDR2 FQNNGV.

This clonotype was detected many times. The chain has TRBV7-7 and TRBJ2-3, with unresolved D. Germline loops: CDR1 SSHAT, CDR2 FNYEAQ (reference sequence). The V end was cut by 3 bases, the J end by 3 bases, with 7 bases between. There are 13 residues in the CDR3. The CDR3 bases are TGTGCCAGCAGCTTTGTCCCGACAGATACGCAGTATTTT. Residues: CASSFVPTDTQYF.

This clonotype was recorded many times. DNA of the CDR3: TGTGCCAGCAGTCCCCCCAGCCCTGAAGCTTTCTTT. Its protein product is CASSPPSPEAFF. The rearrangement joins TRBV28 to TRBJ1-1; D uncertain. This CDR3 is built from 12 residues. V was pared by 5 bases and J by 6 bases, with 10 bases between. Germline lookup yields CDR1 MDHEN and CDR2 SYDVKM.

In its sample, this clonotype was seen a few times. The chain has TRBV5-1 and TRBJ1-2; D unresolved. Germline V lookup: CDR1 SGHRS, CDR2 YFSETQ. This CDR3 has 14 amino acids. The germline V and J ends were trimmed by 1 base and 3 bases, with 10 bases remaining between them. The CDR3 region is CASSLRAGDYGYTF. For the CDR3, the DNA is TGCGCCAGCAGCTTGAGGGCCGGTGACTATGGCTACACCTTC.

In its sample, this clonotype was seen a few times. The rearrangement links TRBV20-1 to TRBJ1-2; D unclear. CDR3 length: 16 residues. Trimming removed 0 bases at V and 8 bases at J, with 22 bases between. Per the germline V gene, CDR1 is DFQATT and CDR2 is SNEGSKA (reference sequence). In nucleotides, the CDR3 is TGCAGTGCTAGAGATGGAGTCCGCGGCGACGGAGGGGGCTACACCTTC. Amino acids: CSARDGVRGDGGGYTF.

The chain has TRBV5-1 and TRBJ2-7; the match to TRBD1 covers 10 bases. CDR1 is SGHRS, CDR2 YFSETQ, per germline. The CDR3 totals 14 residues. V gave up 5 bases and J gave up 3 bases; unmatched junction bases: 5. In DNA form, the CDR3 reads TGCGCCAGCAGTTCGACAGGGGGCCACTACGAGCAGTACTTC. It codes for CASSSTGGHYEQYF. Full variable domain (outside the CDR3, taken from reference TRBV5-1 and TRBJ2-7): KAGVTQTPRYLIKTRGQQVTLSCSPISGHRSVSWYQQTPGQGLQFLFEYFSETQRNKGNFPGRFSGRQFSNSRSEMNVSTLELGDSALYLCASSSTGGHYEQYFGPGTRLTVT.

The rearrangement links TRBV2 to TRBJ2-1; weak D call: TRBD2 (5 bases). Germline loops: CDR1 SNHLY, CDR2 FYNNEI. Trimming left V 7 bases short and J 7 bases short, with 14 bases between. This CDR3 has 13 residues. As DNA, the CDR3 is TGTGCCAGCAATGGAGGACGCGTGAATGAGCAGTTCTTC. It is translated as CASNGGRVNEQFF.

V is TRBV29-1 and J is TRBJ2-2, with D perhaps being TRBD1 or TRBD2 (5 bases each). V lost 5 bases and J lost 6, with 25 bases in between. The CDR3 loop spans 17 amino acids. CDR1 and CDR2 from the germline V gene are SQVTM and ANQGSEA. This CDR3 is CSVRGTSSFKGAGELFF. The DNA of the CDR3 is TGCAGCGTTAGAGGGACGTCCTCCTTTAAAGGGGCCGGGGAGCTGTTTTTT.